Listed below are T cell receptor beta chains from one sample, sequenced in a study of T cell responses to AZD1222 COVID-19 vaccine. Clones were sequenced by immunoSEQ multiplex PCR, and TCRdb holds only the in-frame ones, with some missing. The data hold 150,000 to 200,000 clones, with approximately 92% observed a single time. The sequencing used peripheral blood, collected 28 days after the second dose of the MenACWY control vaccine. The receptors were gathered from an adult who received the MenACWY meningococcal vaccine as a control. The CDR3 runs from the conserved cysteine through the conserved F or W. The D gene is left open where the match is weak. Expanded clones get a size class; other rows say once, few or many, or leave the size out.

CDR3nt: TGTGCCAGCAGCCAGCCCTTGAGTAGCGGAGCATACGAGCAGTACTTC; CDR3aa: CASSQPLSSGAYEQYF; v_gene: TRBV3-1/TRBV3-2; j_gene: TRBJ2-7; d_gene: .; abundance: .
CDR3nt: TGTGCCAGCAGTTACAGGGGGCGCAACTATGGCTACACCTTC; CDR3aa: CASSYRGRNYGYTF; v_gene: TRBV6-5; j_gene: TRBJ1-2; d_gene: TRBD1; abundance: .
CDR3nt: TGTGCCAGCAGCGCACACAGGTCGAACACTGAAGCTTTCTTT; CDR3aa: CASSAHRSNTEAFF; v_gene: TRBV21-1; j_gene: TRBJ1-1; d_gene: .; abundance: .
CDR3nt: TGTGCCAGCAGTTTCTCGGACAGGTTTGTTGGCTACACCTTC; CDR3aa: CASSFSDRFVGYTF; v_gene: TRBV27; j_gene: TRBJ1-2; d_gene: TRBD1; abundance: .
CDR3nt: TGTGCCAGTAGTATTCAGTCAGGGGGACACTATGGCTACACCTTC; CDR3aa: CASSIQSGGHYGYTF; v_gene: TRBV19; j_gene: TRBJ1-2; d_gene: TRBD1; abundance: .
CDR3nt: TGTGCCAGCAGCGGAGGGGGGGACAGAGACTACAATGAGCAGTTCTTC; CDR3aa: CASSGGGDRDYNEQFF; v_gene: TRBV7-9; j_gene: TRBJ2-1; d_gene: .; abundance: .
CDR3nt: TGCGCCAGCAGCTGGCGACAGGCCTACGAGCAGTACTTC; CDR3aa: CASSWRQAYEQYF; v_gene: TRBV5-1; j_gene: TRBJ2-7; d_gene: .; abundance: .
CDR3nt: TGTGCCAGCAGAGGTCCCGGGGGACAGGGTGTTGGCTACACCTTC; CDR3aa: CASRGPGGQGVGYTF; v_gene: TRBV2; j_gene: TRBJ1-2; d_gene: TRBD1; abundance: few
CDR3nt: TGTGCCAGCAGCTTGAGAACTAGCGGTTTCAATGAGCAGTTCTTC; CDR3aa: CASSLRTSGFNEQFF; v_gene: TRBV7-3; j_gene: TRBJ2-1; d_gene: TRBD2; abundance: .
CDR3nt: TGTGCCAGCGGGTTGGGGCTTGGAAACACCATATATTTT; CDR3aa: CASGLGLGNTIYF; v_gene: TRBV2; j_gene: TRBJ1-3; d_gene: .; abundance: .
CDR3nt: TGTGCCAGCAGCTGGGAGGGACTAGCGGGAGGTTTAGCCAAAAACATTCAGTACTTC; CDR3aa: CASSWEGLAGGLAKNIQYF; v_gene: TRBV7-2; j_gene: TRBJ2-4; d_gene: TRBD2; abundance: .
CDR3nt: TGTGCCAGCAGTTTAAAGGGCACCGGGGAGCTGTTTTTT; CDR3aa: CASSLKGTGELFF; v_gene: TRBV12-3/TRBV12-4; j_gene: TRBJ2-2; d_gene: .; abundance: once
CDR3nt: TGTGCCAGCAGCACTGGGGGGGACACTGAAGCTTTCTTT; CDR3aa: CASSTGGDTEAFF; v_gene: TRBV9; j_gene: TRBJ1-1; d_gene: .; abundance: .
CDR3nt: TGCGCCAGCAGTTCGACTAGCGGGAATGTGAATGAGCAGTTCTTC; CDR3aa: CASSSTSGNVNEQFF; v_gene: TRBV5-1; j_gene: TRBJ2-1; d_gene: TRBD2; abundance: .
CDR3nt: TGTGCCAGTAGTATAGACAGGGCCGCCTGGTCCACCGGGGAGCTGTTTTTT; CDR3aa: CASSIDRAAWSTGELFF; v_gene: TRBV19; j_gene: TRBJ2-2; d_gene: .; abundance: .
CDR3nt: TGCGCCAGCAGTCTGACTAGCGGAGGAGATACGCAGTATTTT; CDR3aa: CASSLTSGGDTQYF; v_gene: TRBV10-1; j_gene: TRBJ2-3; d_gene: TRBD2; abundance: .
CDR3nt: TGTGCCAGCAGTTACACAGTGAACACTGAAGCTTTCTTT; CDR3aa: CASSYTVNTEAFF; v_gene: TRBV6-5; j_gene: TRBJ1-1; d_gene: .; abundance: .
CDR3nt: TGTGCCACCAGCAGAGATGCAGGGGGCAATCAGCCCCAGCATTTT; CDR3aa: CATSRDAGGNQPQHF; v_gene: TRBV15; j_gene: TRBJ1-5; d_gene: .; abundance: .
CDR3nt: TGTGCCAGCAGCGAAGGGACAGGGGGGGCCAACGTCCTGACTTTC; CDR3aa: CASSEGTGGANVLTF; v_gene: TRBV5-6; j_gene: TRBJ2-6; d_gene: TRBD1; abundance: once
CDR3nt: TGTGCCAGCAGTACCTACACGAAGCAGCCCCAGCATTTT; CDR3aa: CASSTYTKQPQHF; v_gene: TRBV27; j_gene: TRBJ1-5; d_gene: .; abundance: .
CDR3nt: TGTGCCAGCAGCCAAAGTGTCAGGATGAGCACTGAAGCTTTCTTT; CDR3aa: CASSQSVRMSTEAFF; v_gene: TRBV3-1/TRBV3-2; j_gene: TRBJ1-1; d_gene: .; abundance: .
CDR3nt: TGCAGCGCTGGTTCCCGGGAGGGGTATGGCTACACCTTC; CDR3aa: CSAGSREGYGYTF; v_gene: TRBV29-1; j_gene: TRBJ1-2; d_gene: .; abundance: .
CDR3nt: TGTGCCAGCAGTGAGGCCGGGACAGGCGGATCCATCTATGGCTACACCTTC; CDR3aa: CASSEAGTGGSIYGYTF; v_gene: TRBV6-1; j_gene: TRBJ1-2; d_gene: TRBD1; abundance: .
CDR3nt: TGTGCCAGCTACCGTGCGGGAACAGATACGCAGTATTTT; CDR3aa: CASYRAGTDTQYF; v_gene: TRBV6-5; j_gene: TRBJ2-3; d_gene: .; abundance: .
CDR3nt: TGTGCCAGCAGTGCCACTAGCGGGAGCTCCTACAATGAGCAGTTCTTC; CDR3aa: CASSATSGSSYNEQFF; v_gene: TRBV2; j_gene: TRBJ2-1; d_gene: TRBD2; abundance: .
CDR3nt: TGTGCCAGCAGCTTAGGACAGGGGAAACCTCAGTACTTC; CDR3aa: CASSLGQGKPQYF; v_gene: TRBV11-2; j_gene: TRBJ2-7; d_gene: TRBD1; abundance: .
CDR3nt: TGTGCCAGCAGTATTTACAGGCTGGACTATAATTCACCCCTCCACTTT; CDR3aa: CASSIYRLDYNSPLHF; v_gene: TRBV28; j_gene: TRBJ1-6; d_gene: .; abundance: .
CDR3nt: TGCGCCAGCAGCCCCCGGACAGGGTGGGAAAAACTGTTTTTT; CDR3aa: CASSPRTGWEKLFF; v_gene: TRBV4-3; j_gene: TRBJ1-4; d_gene: TRBD1; abundance: .
CDR3nt: TGTGCCAGCAGGAGGAGCGGGAGGGACTCCTACGAGCAGTACTTC; CDR3aa: CASRRSGRDSYEQYF; v_gene: TRBV6-5; j_gene: TRBJ2-7; d_gene: TRBD2; abundance: .
CDR3nt: TGTGCCAGCGGACTAGCGGGAGGATTAGATACGCAGTATTTT; CDR3aa: CASGLAGGLDTQYF; v_gene: TRBV6-5; j_gene: TRBJ2-3; d_gene: TRBD2; abundance: .
CDR3nt: TGTGCCAGCAGCAAGGGGACTGCATCCTACGAGCAGTACTTC; CDR3aa: CASSKGTASYEQYF; v_gene: TRBV7-9; j_gene: TRBJ2-7; d_gene: .; abundance: .
CDR3nt: TGTGCCAGCAGCCAACTGAACACAATACTAGCGGGAAACAATGAGCAGTTCTTC; CDR3aa: CASSQLNTILAGNNEQFF; v_gene: TRBV4-2; j_gene: TRBJ2-1; d_gene: TRBD2; abundance: .
CDR3nt: TGTGCCAGCAGTTTCGAATACGAGCAGTACTTC; CDR3aa: CASSFEYEQYF; v_gene: TRBV11-3; j_gene: TRBJ2-7; d_gene: .; abundance: .
CDR3nt: TGTGCCAGCAGTTACTTACGGGAAACTCGCATTGAAAAACTGTTTTTT; CDR3aa: CASSYLRETRIEKLFF; v_gene: TRBV6-5; j_gene: TRBJ1-4; d_gene: .; abundance: .
CDR3nt: TGCGCCAGCAGCCCCGGCAGGGACCATACTAGCGGGAGGGAGGAGCAGTACTTC; CDR3aa: CASSPGRDHTSGREEQYF; v_gene: TRBV4-3; j_gene: TRBJ2-7; d_gene: TRBD2; abundance: .
CDR3nt: TGTGCCAGTAGTGGCCCGGGACTCGGCTACGAGCAGTACTTC; CDR3aa: CASSGPGLGYEQYF; v_gene: TRBV19; j_gene: TRBJ2-7; d_gene: .; abundance: few
CDR3nt: TGTGCCACCAGCACGGGGAATCAGCCCCAGCATTTT; CDR3aa: CATSTGNQPQHF; v_gene: TRBV15; j_gene: TRBJ1-5; d_gene: .; abundance: .
CDR3nt: TGTGCCAGCAGACCTAGGACGGGCAAAGCTTTCTTT; CDR3aa: CASRPRTGKAFF; v_gene: TRBV28; j_gene: TRBJ1-1; d_gene: .; abundance: .
CDR3nt: TGCGCCAGCAGCTTTGGCGGGGAAAAACTGTTTTTT; CDR3aa: CASSFGGEKLFF; v_gene: TRBV5-1; j_gene: TRBJ1-4; d_gene: .; abundance: .
CDR3nt: TGCGCCAGCAGCTTAGAGGTAGCGCGATCCACAGATACGCAGTATTTT; CDR3aa: CASSLEVARSTDTQYF; v_gene: TRBV5-1; j_gene: TRBJ2-3; d_gene: .; abundance: .
CDR3nt: TGTGCCAGCAGCGAGGGTCACAATAACAATGAGCAGTTCTTC; CDR3aa: CASSEGHNNNEQFF; v_gene: TRBV3-1/TRBV3-2; j_gene: TRBJ2-1; d_gene: .; abundance: .
CDR3nt: TGTGCCAGCAGTGAACCCGGGACAGTGGGAACCGGGGAGCTGTTTTTT; CDR3aa: CASSEPGTVGTGELFF; v_gene: TRBV25-1; j_gene: TRBJ2-2; d_gene: TRBD1; abundance: .
CDR3nt: TGTGCCAGCAGCTCGTACCCGTCCCAAGAGACCCAGTACTTC; CDR3aa: CASSSYPSQETQYF; v_gene: TRBV5-8; j_gene: TRBJ2-5; d_gene: .; abundance: .
CDR3nt: TGTGCCAGCACGGCGTGGAGGAACACTGAAGCTTTCTTT; CDR3aa: CASTAWRNTEAFF; v_gene: TRBV2; j_gene: TRBJ1-1; d_gene: .; abundance: few
CDR3nt: TGTGCCACCTCCCCCGGAGTGAACACCGGGGAGCTGTTTTTT; CDR3aa: CATSPGVNTGELFF; v_gene: TRBV18; j_gene: TRBJ2-2; d_gene: .; abundance: .
CDR3nt: TGCGCCAGCAGCCACCAAAACACAGGGGCCAATGGCTACACCTTC; CDR3aa: CASSHQNTGANGYTF; v_gene: TRBV5-1; j_gene: TRBJ1-2; d_gene: TRBD1; abundance: .